This T cell receptor (beta chain) came from a study of PD-1 blockade in classical Hodgkin lymphoma. On this clone: The antigen is unknown.

With V trimmed by 4 bases and J by 10 bases, 5 bases remained unmatched. CDR1 MNHNS and CDR2 SASEGT come from the germline V gene. The CDR3 is made up of 14 amino acids. Specified time point: cycle 4 day 1 (C4D1), after 6 weeks of nivolumab. Relapse was seen in all patients after autologous stem cell transplantation, and brentuximab vedotin exposure was variable. Under best response, outcomes were complete response, partial response or progressive disease. Findings and limits, study-wide: Newly diagnosed patients reportedly trailed healthy donors in baseline TCR diversity. Newly diagnosed and completely responding patients shared comparable baseline diversity.

Method: immunoSEQ multiplex PCR; TCRdb's copy keeps in-frame clones and lacks some. Here the sample spans 20,000 or so clones, under 90% being singletons. This chain uses TRBV6-1 with TRBJ1-6; TRBD1 aligns across 9 bases. The material was peripheral blood mononuclear cells (PBMCs), obtained before the fourth cycle of nivolumab. The sequence derives from a human donor with classical Hodgkin lymphoma. DNA of the CDR3: TGTGCCAGCAGTGCTACAGGGGGCAGATCACCCCTCCACTTT. The encoded protein is CASSATGGRSPLHF.